What follows are 13 T cell receptor beta chains derived from one specimen sequenced in a study of blood T cells in healthy people across ages. Primed by a sample-barcoded 5' primer and a J-beta primer mix, a second PCR proceeded for 7 to 11 cycles. TCRdb analysed the 5' RACE reads with MiXCR anew, one entry per CDR3 protein. The data contain about 930,000 distinct CDR3 sequences, 25% to 30% of them singletons. A further study also used this sample, focusing on T cells of mothers and their children.

The source material was blood. The origin of the receptors is a woman aged 40 to 50 in good health.

The gene calls are TRBV11-2 and TRBJ1-5; D remains ambiguous. V was clipped by 2 bases and J by 0 bases, with 8 bases between them. The CDR3 has 15 residues. CDR1 is SGHAT and CDR2 is FQNNGV in the germline V gene. The CDR3 loop is CASSLSADSNQPQHF. Here the CDR3 DNA reads TGTGCCAGCAGCTTATCGGCCGATAGCAATCAGCCCCAGCATTTT.

This rearrangement joins TRBV5-6 to TRBJ2-5; D possibly corresponds to TRBD1 (5 bases). The CDR3 loop spans 13 amino acids. Germline loops: CDR1 SGHDT, CDR2 YYEEEE. V lost 5 bases to trimming and J lost 4 bases, with 12 bases between them. CDR3 in amino acids: CASSPGWGETQYF. In nucleotides, the CDR3 is TGTGCCAGCAGTCCAGGGTGGGGAGAGACCCAGTACTTC.

In its sample, this clonotype was seen many times. The V and J genes are TRBV4-3 and TRBJ2-7, with 7 bases fitting TRBD1. The CDR3 loop spans 15 amino acids. V was clipped by 5 bases and J by 2 bases; unmatched bases: 9. Germline CDR1 is LGHNA and CDR2 is YSLEER. CDR3 DNA: TGCGCCAGCAGCAATTATATTGGGACAGCCTACGAGCAGTACTTC. Protein sequence: CASSNYIGTAYEQYF.

Regarding this clonotype: At one of its ends the junction is not consistent with the germline gene, which may arise from a read error. The rearrangement joins TRBV7-7 to TRBJ2-3; 8 nucleotides match TRBD1. CDR1 and CDR2 (germline): SSHAT, FNYEAQ (reference sequence). This CDR3 contains 16 residues. In nucleotides, the CDR3 is TGTGCTAGCAGCTTAGTTCCAGGACAGGGTCCAGATACGCAGTATTTT. Protein sequence: CASSLVPGQGPDTQYF.

This chain joins TRBV15 and TRBJ2-1, with D possibly matching TRBD2 (6 bases). Deletions cut 9 bases from V and 2 bases from J, with 17 bases between. CDR3 length equals 15 residues. Germline V CDR1 and CDR2: LNHNV, YYDKDF (reference sequence). The CDR3 region has the DNA TGTGCCACTCTATCAAATGGCGGGGCCTACAATGAGCAGTTCTTC. This codes for CATLSNGGAYNEQFF.

The chain carries TRBV4-1 and TRBJ1-2, with D possibly TRBD1 on 5 matching bases. Germline CDR1 and CDR2: MGHRA and YSYEKL. The CDR3 has 15 amino acids. Deletions cut 0 bases from V and 5 bases from J, with 13 bases between. The CDR3 loop reads CASSQETGPGYGYTF. The CDR3 coding sequence is TGCGCCAGCAGCCAAGAGACGGGACCAGGGTATGGCTACACCTTC.

This sequence joins TRBV6-2 or TRBV6-3 and TRBJ1-1; D uncertain. This CDR3 region has 13 residues. The ends were cut back, 5 bases at V and 0 bases at J, with 7 bases in the middle. Germline lookup yields CDR1 MNHEY and CDR2 SVGEGT. The CDR3 region is CASSDTLNTEAFF. The CDR3 DNA reads as TGTGCCAGCAGTGACACCCTGAACACTGAAGCTTTCTTT.

The chain carries TRBV6-5 and TRBJ1-5, with 8 bases aligning to TRBD1. Germline V gene data show CDR1 as MNHEY and CDR2 as SVGAGI. Trimming at V came to 0 bases and at J to 1 base, leaving 2 bases not matched to a gene. This CDR3 comprises 16 residues. In DNA form, the CDR3 reads TGTGCCAGCAGTTACTCGAGGACAGGGAGCAATCAGCCCCAGCATTTT. Amino acids: CASSYSRTGSNQPQHF.

The chain employs TRBV19 and TRBJ2-1, with D hard to call. With 5 bases removed from V and 1 base from J, the gap between germline ends came to 9 bases. The germline gives CDR1 LNHDA, CDR2 SQIVND (reference sequence). The CDR3 is 14 residues long. The CDR3 spells CASSYLGSYNEQFF. CDR3 DNA: TGTGCCAGTAGTTATCTGGGGTCCTACAATGAGCAGTTCTTC. Drawing the rest from reference TRBV19 and TRBJ2-1, the complete variable domain is DGGITQSPKYLFRKEGQNVTLSCEQNLNHDAMYWYRQDPGQGLRLIYYSQIVNDFQKGDIAEGYSVSREKKESFPLTVTSAQKNPTAFYLCASSYLGSYNEQFFGPGTRLTVL.

This clonotype has just a few counts. The germline gene is not matched at one end of the junction; a read error may be the cause. The V call is TRBV11-2, the J call TRBJ2-1, with 12 nucleotides matching TRBD2. This CDR3 spans 15 amino acids. The germline gives CDR1 SGHAT, CDR2 FQNNGV. As DNA, the CDR3 is TGCGGACTAGCGGGGACACCGAGCTCCTACAATGAGCAGTTCTTC. It codes for CGLAGTPSSYNEQFF.

This sequence joins TRBV2 and TRBJ2-7, with TRBD1 matching 7 bases. J lost 0 bases, V lost 0 bases, and 2 bases had no gene match. In germline, CDR1 is SNHLY, CDR2 FYNNEI. This CDR3 has 15 amino acids. The CDR3 sequence is CASSEADRVSYEQYF. DNA for the CDR3: TGTGCCAGCAGTGAAGCCGACAGGGTCTCCTACGAGCAGTACTTC. Filled out from reference TRBV2 and TRBJ2-7, the complete variable domain reads EPEVTQTPSHQVTQMGQEVILRCVPISNHLYFYWYRQILGQKVEFLVSFYNNEISEKSEIFDDQFSVERPDGSNFTLKIRSTKLEDSAMYFCASSEADRVSYEQYFGPGTRLTVT.

V is TRBV20-1 and J is TRBJ2-1; D may be TRBD1 or TRBD2 (5 bases each). CDR1 DFQATT and CDR2 SNEGSKA come from the germline V gene (reference sequence). CDR3 length: 15 residues. V was pared by 2 bases and J by 2 bases, with 13 bases between. This CDR3 is CSARRGSGAYNEQFF. The CDR3, as DNA: TGCAGTGCTAGAAGGGGATCCGGGGCCTACAATGAGCAGTTCTTC.

This clonotype was seen only a few times. V and J are TRBV11-2 and TRBJ1-1; D perhaps matches TRBD1 (6 bases). CDR1 is SGHAT, CDR2 FQNNGV, per germline. This CDR3 comprises 17 residues. V shed 0 bases and J shed 2 bases, with 16 bases lying between them. The CDR3 loop is CASSLDGGHKKNTEAFF. CDR3 DNA: TGTGCCAGCAGCTTAGATGGGGGACACAAAAAAAACACTGAAGCTTTCTTT.